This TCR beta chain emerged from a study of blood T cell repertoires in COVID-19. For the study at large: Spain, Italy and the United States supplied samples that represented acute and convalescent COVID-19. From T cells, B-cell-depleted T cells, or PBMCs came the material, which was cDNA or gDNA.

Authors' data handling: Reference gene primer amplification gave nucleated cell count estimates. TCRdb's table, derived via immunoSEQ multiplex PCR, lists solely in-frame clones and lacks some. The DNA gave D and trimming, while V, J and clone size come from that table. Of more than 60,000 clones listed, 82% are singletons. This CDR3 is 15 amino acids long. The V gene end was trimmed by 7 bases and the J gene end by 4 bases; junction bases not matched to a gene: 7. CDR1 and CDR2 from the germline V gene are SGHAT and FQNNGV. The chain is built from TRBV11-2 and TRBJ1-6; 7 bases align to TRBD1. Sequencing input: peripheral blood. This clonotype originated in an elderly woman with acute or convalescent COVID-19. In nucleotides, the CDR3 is TGTGCCAGCAACCCGGACAGGAGTTATAATTCACCCCTCCACTTT. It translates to CASNPDRSYNSPLHF.